These 27 T cell receptor beta chains were all obtained from the same sample, sequenced in a study of cytomegalovirus exposure and HLA in healthy donors. PCR employed 60 Vbeta and 13 Jbeta primers. Profiled with immunoSEQ multiplex PCR; TCRdb holds only in-frame clones, not every one. The sample comprises under 250,000 clones, 79% of which are singletons, and 4.4% rests with the top ten. Sequences were obtained from PBMCs. Receptors originate from a woman younger than 45 in good health and CMV-seropositive.

The chain carries TRBV9 and TRBJ2-4; D unclear. The CDR3 covers 13 residues. V dropped 0 bases and J dropped 6 bases, with 7 bases sitting between them. Per germline, CDR1 SGDLS and CDR2 YYNGEE. CDR3 nucleotides: TGTGCCAGCAGCGTAGGGAGCTTAAACATTCAGTACTTC. Translated: CASSVGSLNIQYF.

The chain is built from TRBV4-3 and TRBJ2-6; D is perhaps TRBD1 (6 bases). The V end was cut by 1 base, the J end by 3 bases, with 7 bases between. Germline V lookup: CDR1 LGHNA, CDR2 YSLEER. CDR3 length equals 15 residues. CDR3 sequence: CASSQGGRGANVLTF. CDR3 nucleotides: TGCGCCAGCAGCCAAGGGGGGCGTGGGGCCAACGTCCTGACTTTC.

The chain couples TRBV7-9 to TRBJ1-6, with 7 positions matching TRBD1. Per the germline V gene, CDR1 is SEHNR and CDR2 is FQNEAQ (reference sequence). This CDR3 region has 16 residues. V dropped 5 bases and J dropped 2; count of bases not matched to a gene: 6. The CDR3 DNA reads as TGTGCCAGCAGCGGCCTACAGGGGACCTATAATTCACCCCTCCACTTT. As protein: CASSGLQGTYNSPLHF.

The rearrangement links TRBV7-9 to TRBJ1-2; 8 bases line up with TRBD1. Germline lookup yields CDR1 SEHNR and CDR2 FQNEAQ (reference sequence). The length of the CDR3 is 15 residues. J was trimmed by 6 bases and V by 5 bases; bases with no gene match: 11. The CDR3 bases are TGTGCCAGCAGCCAATATACCCAGGGGGCTAATGGCTACACCTTC. The encoded protein is CASSQYTQGANGYTF.

The chain combines TRBV5-6 with TRBJ1-2; 7 bases agree with TRBD1. The CDR3 is 13 amino acids. The junction had 5 bases not matched to a gene; V was cut back by 4 bases and J by 5 bases. The germline CDR1 and CDR2 sequences are SGHDT and YYEEEE. CDR3 in amino acids: CASSRDSRYGYTF. The CDR3 DNA follows: TGTGCCAGCAGCCGGGACAGCCGATATGGCTACACCTTC.

In its sample, this clone was seen once. The rearrangement uses TRBV10-3 and TRBJ2-5; 12 bases agree with TRBD1. The CDR3 runs to 14 residues. V shed 6 bases and J 4 bases; nucleotides not matched to a gene: 3. The germline V gene encodes CDR1 ENHRY and CDR2 SYGVKD. CDR3 sequence: CAIRGQGAGETQYF. CDR3 sequence (DNA): TGTGCCATCAGGGGACAGGGGGCAGGAGAGACCCAGTACTTC.

This clone was seen only a few times. The chain couples TRBV15 to TRBJ2-7; the D gene is possibly TRBD1 (5 bases). The V end lost 0 bases, the J end lost 2 bases, and 11 bases lay between the germline ends. CDR3 length: 15 amino acids. The germline V gene has CDR1 LNHNV and CDR2 YYDKDF (reference sequence). CDR3 sequence (DNA): TGTGCCACCAGCAGAGATACTGGGGCAGCCTACGAGCAGTACTTC. Protein product: CATSRDTGAAYEQYF.

The rearrangement links TRBV4-1 to TRBJ1-3; no clear D. The V end lost 7 bases, the J end lost 1 base, and 14 bases lay between the germline ends. Germline V gene lookup returns CDR1 MGHRA and CDR2 YSYEKL. The CDR3 sequence is 15 residues long. CDR3 protein: CASTNGYSSGNTIYF. CDR3 nucleotides: TGCGCCAGCACCAATGGGTACAGTTCTGGAAACACCATATATTTT.

The chain has TRBV18 and TRBJ1-2; 9 nucleotides align to TRBD1. There are 15 residues in the CDR3. The junction had 7 bases not matched to a gene; V was cut back by 3 bases and J by 5 bases. CDR1 is KGHSH, CDR2 LQKENI, per germline. CDR3 sequence reads: CASSPVTGGSYGYTF. CDR3 DNA: TGTGCCAGCTCACCCGTCACAGGGGGCAGTTATGGCTACACCTTC. Supplemented by reference TRBV18 and TRBJ1-2, the full variable domain reads NAGVMQNPRHLVRRRGQEARLRCSPMKGHSHVYWYRQLPEEGLKFMVYLQKENIIDESGMPKERFSAEFPKEGPSILRIQQVVRGDSAAYFCASSPVTGGSYGYTFGSGTRLTVV.

The V gene is TRBV10-1, the J gene TRBJ1-5, with D perhaps matching TRBD1 (5 bases). Germline-derived CDR1 and CDR2 are WNHNN and SYGVQD (reference sequence). Trimming cost V 9 bases and J 0 bases, with 18 bases left between them. This CDR3 is built from 16 residues. Written as DNA, the CDR3 is TGCGCCAGGGTGCAGGGTTCCGAATTTAGCAATCAGCCCCAGCATTTT. Translated: CARVQGSEFSNQPQHF.

The chain links TRBV11-2 to TRBJ2-5; 9 nucleotides align to TRBD2. Germline lookup yields CDR1 SGHAT and CDR2 FQNNGV. The CDR3 extends over 16 amino acids. After removal of 6 bases from V and 0 bases from J, the junction contained 8 bases not matched to a gene. CDR3 loop: CASSSNSGGDQETQYF. CDR3 nucleotides: TGTGCCAGCAGTTCTAATAGCGGGGGCGACCAAGAGACCCAGTACTTC. The whole variable domain, remainder taken from reference TRBV11-2 and TRBJ2-5, is EAGVAQSPRYKIIEKRQSVAFWCNPISGHATLYWYQQILGQGPKLLIQFQNNGVVDDSQLPKDRFSAERLKGVDSTLKIQPAKLEDSAVYLCASSSNSGGDQETQYFGPGTRLLVL.

The V and J genes are TRBV11-3 and TRBJ2-1; TRBD1 aligns across 7 bases. Per germline, CDR1 SGHNT and CDR2 YENEEA. J gave up 5 bases and V 2 bases, and 3 bases lay outside the gene matches. This CDR3 is built from 14 residues. The CDR3 region is CASSLRGRNNEQFF. The CDR3 DNA reads TGTGCCAGCAGCTTAAGGGGGCGAAACAATGAGCAGTTCTTC.

This clone appeared a single time. This CDR3 reads CASSSPWAGSNEQFF. The CDR3 bases are TGTGCCAGCAGTTCTCCTTGGGCAGGCAGCAATGAGCAGTTCTTC. The rearrangement links TRBV28 to TRBJ2-1, with unresolved D. This CDR3 is built from 15 residues. Looked up from germline, CDR1 is MDHEN and CDR2 is SYDVKM. V lost 4 bases and J lost 6, with 16 bases in between.

The gene calls are TRBV2 and TRBJ2-1, with 9 bases aligning to TRBD2. V was clipped by 6 bases and J by 2 bases; unmatched bases: 2. The CDR3 loop spans 14 amino acids. Looked up from germline, CDR1 is SNHLY and CDR2 is FYNNEI. This CDR3 is CASRASGTYNEQFF. The CDR3 DNA reads as TGTGCCAGCAGGGCTAGCGGGACCTACAATGAGCAGTTCTTC. Full variable domain (outside the CDR3, taken from reference TRBV2 and TRBJ2-1): EPEVTQTPSHQVTQMGQEVILRCVPISNHLYFYWYRQILGQKVEFLVSFYNNEISEKSEIFDDQFSVERPDGSNFTLKIRSTKLEDSAMYFCASRASGTYNEQFFGPGTRLTVL.

The chain employs TRBV7-8 and TRBJ2-1; 9 bases fit TRBD2. Per the germline V gene, CDR1 is SGHVS and CDR2 is FQNEAQ. Unmatched junction bases numbered 12, after V lost 8 bases and J lost 4 bases. The CDR3 extends over 16 amino acids. CDR3 sequence: CASFVDRAGGYNEQFF. The CDR3 nucleotides are TGTGCCAGCTTTGTTGATAGGGCGGGAGGGTACAATGAGCAGTTCTTC.

The chain employs TRBV27 and TRBJ1-4, with a tentative D call TRBD1 (6 bases). This CDR3 is built from 17 residues. Germline CDR1 and CDR2: MNHEY and SMNVEV (reference sequence). V was clipped by 5 bases and J by 0 bases, with 16 bases between them. Here the CDR3 reads CASSPDSTGTTNEKLFF. CDR3 DNA sequence: TGTGCCAGCAGTCCGGACTCGACAGGCACAACTAATGAAAAACTGTTTTTT.

Written as DNA, the CDR3 is TGCGCCAGCAGTGATGGAAGAGGCCCCAGAGGGGAGCTGTTTTTT. Translated: CASSDGRGPRGELFF. The chain employs TRBV10-1 and TRBJ2-2; D is unclear. The CDR3 spans 15 residues. Germline assignment: CDR1 WNHNN and CDR2 SYGVQD (reference sequence). V was cut by 3 bases and J by 8 bases, with 16 bases left in between.

The chain joins TRBV9 to TRBJ2-1; 8 bases are a match to TRBD2. Per germline, CDR1 SGDLS and CDR2 YYNGEE. This CDR3 has 15 residues. J lost 8 bases, V lost 0 bases, and 7 bases had no gene match. The CDR3 sequence is CASSVEGTSKDEQFF. DNA for the CDR3: TGTGCCAGCAGCGTAGAGGGGACTAGTAAAGATGAGCAGTTCTTC.

The CDR3 coding sequence is TGTGCCAGCAGCGATACTCGCCGATTTAGCAATCAGCCCCAGCATTTT. This translates into CASSDTRRFSNQPQHF. V gene TRBV5-8 combines with J gene TRBJ1-5; the D is unclear. The CDR3 consists of 16 residues. Germline V gene lookup returns CDR1 SGHTS and CDR2 YDEGEE. Trimming stripped 4 bases from V and 0 bases from J, with 14 bases between.

The V and J genes are TRBV7-8 and TRBJ1-5; D perhaps matches TRBD1 (5 bases). Trimming left V 5 bases short and J 6 bases short, with 20 bases between. Per the germline V gene, CDR1 is SGHVS and CDR2 is FQNEAQ. The CDR3 contains 16 residues. The DNA of the CDR3 is TGTGCCAGCAGCCCTTTCGCCAGGGCAGGCTCTCAGCCCCAGCATTTT. This gives the protein CASSPFARAGSQPQHF. The complete variable domain, with remaining parts taken from reference TRBV7-8 and TRBJ1-5, reads GAGVSQSPRYKVAKRGQDVALRCDPISGHVSLFWYQQALGQGPEFLTYFQNEAQLDKSGLPSDRFFAERPEGSVSTLKIQRTQQEDSAVYLCASSPFARAGSQPQHFGDGTRLSIL.

This clone was seen a handful of times. The chain is built from TRBV6-4 and TRBJ2-6, with 9 bases aligning to TRBD1. Unmatched junction bases numbered 12, after V lost 11 bases and J lost 1 base. The CDR3 totals 17 residues. Germline CDR1 MRHNA, CDR2 SNTAGT. The CDR3 nucleotides are TGTGCCTGGCCCAAGGGGACAGGGTGGTCTGGGGCCAACGTCCTGACTTTC. As protein: CAWPKGTGWSGANVLTF.

The chain joins TRBV7-9 to TRBJ2-7; a weak D match, TRBD1 (6 bases). Trimming removed 1 base from V and 6 bases from J, with 13 bases in between. This CDR3 has 14 amino acids. CDR1 is SEHNR and CDR2 is FQNEAQ in the germline V gene (reference sequence). For the CDR3, the DNA is TGTGCCAGCAGCTTAGGGCCGGGACATTCCGAGCAGTACTTC. This translates into CASSLGPGHSEQYF.

This chain links TRBV6-5 with TRBJ2-5, with D hard to call. CDR3 length: 11 amino acids. Trimming left V 4 bases short and J 5 bases short, with 5 bases between. The germline V gene has CDR1 MNHEY and CDR2 SVGAGI. The CDR3 sequence is CASSSLETQYF. For the CDR3, the DNA is TGTGCCAGCAGTTCTCTGGAGACCCAGTACTTC.

CDR3: CASSYGDTQYF. CDR3 coding DNA: TGTGCCAGCAGTTACGGCGATACGCAGTATTTT. The chain joins TRBV6-5 to TRBJ2-3; D not resolved. Trimming removed 2 bases at V and 6 bases at J, with 3 bases between. The CDR3 totals 11 residues. Germline-derived CDR1 and CDR2 are MNHEY and SVGAGI.

This clone has just a few counts. The rearrangement links TRBV6-5 to TRBJ1-5, with a possible D match to TRBD1 (5 bases). Between the trimmed V and J ends, which lost 6 bases and 1 base, there was a span of 7 bases. Germline values: CDR1 MNHEY, CDR2 SVGAGI. The CDR3 consists of 13 residues. CDR3 in amino acids: CASRGLSNQPQHF. Here the CDR3 DNA reads TGTGCCAGCAGGGGACTAAGCAATCAGCCCCAGCATTTT.

The chain uses TRBV5-4 and TRBJ2-7, with 8 nucleotides matching TRBD2. J gave up 4 bases and V 2 bases, and 5 bases lay outside the gene matches. Germline CDR1 reads SGHNT; CDR2 reads YYREEE (reference sequence). The CDR3 has 14 amino acids. This CDR3 reads CASSFGASGYEQYF. CDR3 nucleotides: TGTGCCAGCAGCTTCGGAGCTAGCGGGTACGAGCAGTACTTC.

The chain uses TRBV5-4 and TRBJ2-1; tentatively, D is TRBD1 (6 bases). The ends were cut back, 3 bases at V and 0 bases at J, with 10 bases in the middle. Per germline, CDR1 SGHNT and CDR2 YYREEE (reference sequence). This CDR3 region has 15 residues. The CDR3 region has the DNA TGTGCCAGCAGCTACACAGGGAGCTCCTACAATGAGCAGTTCTTC. It is translated as CASSYTGSSYNEQFF.